This T cell receptor beta chain was sequenced in a study of blood T cell repertoires in COVID-19. Study in general: Spain, Italy and the United States supplied samples that represented acute and convalescent COVID-19. The analysed material was cDNA or gDNA that came from T cells, B-cell-depleted T cells, or PBMCs.

V shed 9 bases and J shed 4 bases, with 6 bases lying between them. The germline CDR1 and CDR2 sequences are KGHDR and SFDVKD. The CDR3 is 11 residues long. Original processing notes: Amplified reference gene primers provided the basis for estimating nucleated cell counts. The method was immunoSEQ multiplex PCR; TCRdb's version includes in-frame clones alone and lacks a portion of them. V and J calls and clone size follow that table, whereas D and trimming were derived from the DNA. The sample yields over 55,000 clones, 85% to 90% seen once. The receptor was derived from a man aged 50 to 60 with active COVID-19. This chain uses TRBV24-1 with TRBJ2-1; the D is unclear. The source material was peripheral blood. CDR3 DNA sequence: TGTGCCACCGCAGTTTACAATGAGCAGTTCTTC. Its protein product is CATAVYNEQFF.